This passage covers 29 T cell receptor beta chains from one sample sequenced in a study of Ad26.COV2.S vaccination and SARS-CoV-2 variants. The assay was immunoSEQ multiplex PCR, and TCRdb's table has in-frame clones only and misses some. The data show 350,000 to 550,000 clones, roughly nine tenths seen once. Treatment meaning: about 20 received Ad26.COV2.S at low or high dose, single or two shots; about 5 received placebo; per-sample allocation not given. Collection of samples fell on day 63 after the first vaccine or placebo injection. The sample here was peripheral blood, taken in a trial of Ad26.COV2.S vaccine versus placebo. The receptors here all came from a person aged 18-65 years who received the Ad26.COV2.S COVID-19 vaccine or a placebo.

The chain has TRBV24-1 and TRBJ2-3; D is perhaps TRBD2 (6 bases). CDR1 KGHDR and CDR2 SFDVKD come from the germline V gene. The CDR3 contains 13 residues. V was cut by 5 bases and J by 6 bases, with 11 bases left in between. This CDR3 is CATSGRGSDTQYF. In nucleotides, the CDR3 is TGTGCCACCAGTGGCCGGGGGTCGGATACGCAGTATTTT.

This clone showed up just a few times. The V call is TRBV6-5, the J call TRBJ2-7, with TRBD1 as a possible D gene (5 bases). The germline CDR1 and CDR2 sequences are MNHEY and SVGAGI. V shed 6 bases and J shed 5 bases, with 14 bases lying between them. The CDR3 has 13 amino acids. CDR3 in DNA: TGTGCCAGCAGCCAAACAGGATCTAACGAGCAGTACGTC. As protein: CASSQTGSNEQYV.

The rearrangement joins TRBV4-2 to TRBJ2-1; D gene ambiguous. CDR3 size: 14 residues. CDR1 and CDR2 (germline): LGHNA, YNFKEQ. With 0 bases removed from V and 5 bases from J, the gap between germline ends came to 8 bases. CDR3 coding DNA: TGTGCCAGCAGCCAAGACGGGCACCACAATGAGCAGTTCTTC. Amino acids: CASSQDGHHNEQFF.

On this clone: Additional DNA sequences in this sample encode the identical CDR3. The chain uses TRBV5-4 and TRBJ1-2; D is uncertain. Germline loops: CDR1 SGHNT, CDR2 YYREEE (reference sequence). Trimming took off 2 bases at V and 4 bases at J, with 12 bases between the two ends. CDR3 size: 14 residues. The DNA for the CDR3 is TGTGCCAGCAGCTTAGGGCAGGCCCGCTATGGCTACACCTTC. It encodes CASSLGQARYGYTF. Variable domain in full (rest from reference TRBV5-4 and TRBJ1-2): ETGVTQSPTHLIKTRGQQVTLRCSSQSGHNTVSWYQQALGQGPQFIFQYYREEENGRGNFPPRFSGLQFPNYSSELNVNALELDDSALYLCASSLGQARYGYTFGSGTRLTVV.

The chain uses TRBV5-1 and TRBJ2-7, with 9 bases matching TRBD1. CDR3 length: 14 amino acids. Germline V CDR1 and CDR2: SGHRS, YFSETQ. Losses at the gene ends were 2 bases for V and 5 bases for J; bases not matched to a gene: 5. CDR3 sequence: CASSLQGAGHEQYV. In nucleotides, the CDR3 is TGCGCCAGCAGCTTACAGGGGGCCGGCCACGAGCAGTACGTC.

The rearrangement links TRBV20-1 to TRBJ2-7; D perhaps matches TRBD1 (5 bases). V lost 3 bases, J lost 2 bases, and 14 bases lay in between. The V gene's germline CDR1 is DFQATT and CDR2 SNEGSKA (reference sequence). The CDR3 sequence is 14 residues long. The CDR3 DNA sequence: TGCAGTGCTAGTTGGTCAGGGCTTCCCTACGAGCAGTACTTC. This sequence encodes CSASWSGLPYEQYF.

This sequence joins TRBV3-1 (or the pseudogene TRBV3-2) and TRBJ2-3, with 10 bases that match TRBD1. J gave up 4 bases and V 3 bases, and 4 bases lay outside the gene matches. The CDR3 totals 15 residues. The germline V gene encodes CDR1 LGHDT and CDR2 YNNKEL (reference sequence). CDR3 nucleotide sequence: TGTGCCAGCAGCCACCCTGGGACAGGGGCAGATACGCAGTATTTT. It codes for CASSHPGTGADTQYF.

The V gene is TRBV5-1, the J gene TRBJ1-2; the match to TRBD1 covers 7 bases. V was clipped by 0 bases and J by 2 bases; unmatched bases: 7. Germline V gives CDR1 SGHRS, CDR2 YFSETQ. CDR3 size: 16 residues. The CDR3 reads CASSLDSRQGNYGYTF. The CDR3 DNA follows: TGCGCCAGCAGCTTGGACAGCCGACAGGGAAACTATGGCTACACCTTC.

V is TRBV5-1 and J is TRBJ1-1; 11 bases are a match to TRBD1. The junction had 6 bases not matched to a gene; V was cut back by 4 bases and J by 1 base. Germline V lookup: CDR1 SGHRS, CDR2 YFSETQ. There are 16 residues in the CDR3. The DNA of the CDR3 is TGCGCCAGCAGCCTGGGACAGGGGGACAGGAACACTGAAGCTTTCTTT. It yields the protein CASSLGQGDRNTEAFF. The whole variable domain, filled in from reference TRBV5-1 and TRBJ1-1, reads KAGVTQTPRYLIKTRGQQVTLSCSPISGHRSVSWYQQTPGQGLQFLFEYFSETQRNKGNFPGRFSGRQFSNSRSEMNVSTLELGDSALYLCASSLGQGDRNTEAFFGQGTRLTVV.

The rearrangement uses TRBV2 and TRBJ1-2; D call uncertain. Germline V gene data show CDR1 as SNHLY and CDR2 as FYNNEI. The ends were cut back, 1 base at V and 0 bases at J, with 12 bases in the middle. The CDR3 spans 16 residues. CDR3 sequence: CASSEGVRAANYGYTF. As DNA, the CDR3 is TGTGCCAGCAGTGAAGGGGTTCGGGCTGCTAACTATGGCTACACCTTC.

The table lists this clone with a count of one. The chain carries TRBV18 and TRBJ2-3; TRBD2 matches 11 bases. Germline V gives CDR1 KGHSH, CDR2 LQKENI. The V gene end was trimmed by 4 bases and the J gene end by 2 bases; junction bases not matched to a gene: 2. The CDR3 runs to 15 residues. The CDR3 is CASSQLAGDTDTQYF. The CDR3 DNA is TGTGCCAGCTCACAACTAGCGGGGGACACAGATACGCAGTATTTT.

The CDR3 spells CASSIDLQGFYGYTF. The CDR3 DNA is TGTGCCAGTAGTATAGATCTTCAGGGGTTCTATGGCTACACCTTC. The chain recombines TRBV19 with TRBJ1-2, with a possible D match to TRBD1 (6 bases). The length of the CDR3 is 15 residues. The V and J ends lost 0 bases and 4 bases respectively, with 12 bases between them. From germline, CDR1 is LNHDA and CDR2 SQIVND (reference sequence).

The sample holds one count of this clone. The chain combines TRBV3-1 (or the pseudogene TRBV3-2) with TRBJ1-4; 7 positions match TRBD1. The CDR3 length is 16 residues. Germline V gene sequence: CDR1 LGHDT, CDR2 YNNKEL (reference sequence). The junction had 9 bases not matched to a gene; V was cut back by 0 bases and J by 8 bases. CDR3 residues: CASSQDQTGSREKLFF. In DNA form, the CDR3 reads TGTGCCAGCAGCCAAGACCAGACAGGGAGCCGGGAAAAACTGTTTTTT.

The J gene is TRBJ1-2, the V gene TRBV18, with 8 bases that match TRBD1. Germline CDR1 is KGHSH and CDR2 is LQKENI. V was pared by 6 bases and J by 7 bases, with 7 bases of the junction left unmatched. The CDR3 consists of 13 residues. In DNA, the CDR3 is TGTGCCAGCTCGATGGACAGGGATGCTGGCTACACCTTC. Amino acids: CASSMDRDAGYTF.

The chain is built from TRBV27 and TRBJ1-1, with TRBD1 matching 9 bases. V dropped 6 bases and J dropped 1; count of bases not matched to a gene: 12. This CDR3 region has 17 residues. Germline V gene lookup returns CDR1 MNHEY and CDR2 SMNVEV (reference sequence). The CDR3 sequence is CASRRNRGLAENTEAFF. The CDR3 nucleotides read TGTGCCAGCAGACGAAACAGGGGGCTAGCGGAGAACACTGAAGCTTTCTTT.

This chain connects TRBV5-1 to TRBJ2-1; no definite D call. The V and J ends lost 4 bases and 1 base respectively, with 6 bases between them. Per germline, CDR1 SGHRS and CDR2 YFSETQ. The CDR3 spans 13 residues. CDR3 in DNA: TGCGCCAGCAGCAACCTTTCCTACAATGAGCAGTTCTTC. Its protein product is CASSNLSYNEQFF.

The chain recombines TRBV4-3 with TRBJ2-1; a weak D match, TRBD2 (6 bases). Germline V CDR1 and CDR2: LGHNA, YSLEER. CDR3 length: 14 amino acids. V was clipped by 4 bases and J by 8 bases, with 15 bases between them. The CDR3 is CASSLRDSTDEQFF. The DNA of the CDR3 is TGCGCCAGCAGCCTTAGGGACTCCACGGATGAGCAGTTCTTC.

This chain connects TRBV7-2 to TRBJ2-3, with D perhaps being TRBD1 or TRBD2 (5 bases each). Trimming took off 6 bases at V and 5 bases at J, with 21 bases between the two ends. In germline, CDR1 is SGHTA, CDR2 FQGNSA. The CDR3 length is 16 residues. This CDR3 is CASRQPGPPRGDTQYF. DNA of the CDR3: TGTGCCAGCAGGCAACCGGGACCCCCAAGGGGAGATACGCAGTATTTT.

The J gene is TRBJ2-7, the V gene TRBV5-1, with TRBD1 matching over 9 bases. V trimming: 4 bases; J trimming: 4 bases; junction bases outside the gene matches: 9. The CDR3 is 15 amino acids. CDR1 and CDR2 (germline): SGHRS, YFSETQ. The CDR3 nucleotides are TGCGCCAGCAGCGCGACCGGGACAGGGATTTACGAGCAGTACTTC. Translated: CASSATGTGIYEQYF.

V is TRBV3-1 (or the pseudogene TRBV3-2) and J is TRBJ1-2, with D possibly being TRBD1 (5 bases). With 1 base removed from V and 11 bases from J, the gap between germline ends came to 11 bases. Per germline, CDR1 LGHDT and CDR2 YNNKEL (reference sequence). CDR3 length: 12 amino acids. The CDR3 nucleotides are TGTGCCAGCAGCCAAGGGGGGACCCCATACACCTTC. This translates into CASSQGGTPYTF.

The J gene is TRBJ2-3, the V gene TRBV27, with D perhaps matching TRBD1 (6 bases). CDR3 length equals 18 residues. Per the germline V gene, CDR1 is MNHEY and CDR2 is SMNVEV (reference sequence). V dropped 3 bases and J dropped 4 bases, with 23 bases sitting between them. CDR3 sequence: CASSFYPYRDTDPDTQYF. DNA of the CDR3: TGTGCCAGCAGTTTTTATCCCTACCGGGACACGGATCCAGATACGCAGTATTTT.

This chain uses TRBV28 with TRBJ2-7, with D unclear. This CDR3 comprises 16 residues. Trimming pared 2 bases from V and 0 bases from J, leaving 14 bases between. Germline CDR1 reads MDHEN; CDR2 reads SYDVKM. As DNA, the CDR3 is TGTGCCAGCAGTTTACTCCCCTCGCCTCCCTCCTACGAGCAGTACGTC. Translated: CASSLLPSPPSYEQYV.

This rearrangement joins TRBV7-6 to TRBJ2-5, with 7 bases aligning to TRBD2. Losses at the gene ends were 3 bases for V and 6 bases for J; bases not matched to a gene: 4. Per the germline V gene, CDR1 is SGHVS and CDR2 is FNYEAQ. This CDR3 comprises 13 residues. The CDR3 sequence: CASSLGGLKTQYF. CDR3 DNA sequence: TGTGCCAGCAGCTTGGGGGGGTTGAAGACCCAGTACTTC.

CDR3 region: CASSRRTSRGGASSSYNEQFF. In DNA form, the CDR3 reads TGTGCCAGCAGTCGACGCACCTCCCGCGGGGGGGCCTCAAGCTCCTACAATGAGCAGTTCTTC. This chain links TRBV6-6 with TRBJ2-1, with 9 bases matching TRBD2. Germline CDR1 reads MNHNY; CDR2 reads SVGAGI (reference sequence). This CDR3 is built from 21 residues. V lost 5 bases to trimming and J lost 0 bases; unmatched junction nucleotides: 20.

This chain links TRBV2 with TRBJ1-6; 8 bases fit TRBD1. The CDR3 is 16 amino acids. Trimming at V came to 4 bases and at J to 5 bases, leaving 7 bases not matched to a gene. Germline V gene data show CDR1 as SNHLY and CDR2 as FYNNEI. CDR3 loop: CASSVQGAINNSPLHF. The CDR3 coding sequence is TGTGCCAGCAGTGTTCAGGGGGCGATAAATAATTCACCCCTCCACTTT.

The rearrangement joins TRBV4-2 to TRBJ2-3; D ambiguous. V was shortened by 0 bases and J by 2 bases, with 6 bases between the two germline ends. In germline, CDR1 is LGHNA, CDR2 YNFKEQ. The CDR3 is 14 residues long. The CDR3 loop is CASSQDLFTDTQYF. CDR3 DNA: TGTGCCAGCAGCCAAGATCTTTTCACAGATACGCAGTATTTT.

The rearrangement links TRBV5-1 to TRBJ2-2; the D gene could be TRBD1 or TRBD2 (5 bases each). CDR3 length equals 15 residues. Trimming left V 4 bases short and J 6 bases short, with 16 bases between. The V gene's germline CDR1 is SGHRS and CDR2 YFSETQ. The CDR3, as DNA: TGCGCCAGCAGCCCGAGGGGAGCCGGCCCCGGGGAGCTGTTTTTT. It is translated as CASSPRGAGPGELFF.

The J gene is TRBJ2-7, the V gene TRBV6-5; 9 nucleotides match TRBD2. CDR3 length equals 14 residues. Losses at the gene ends were 4 bases for V and 4 bases for J; bases not matched to a gene: 5. Germline CDR1 MNHEY, CDR2 SVGAGI. The CDR3 is CASSSGTSIYEQYF. In DNA form, the CDR3 reads TGTGCCAGCAGTTCCGGGACTAGCATTTACGAGCAGTACTTC.

The chain employs TRBV7-9 and TRBJ2-2, with D perhaps matching TRBD1 (6 bases). The CDR3 runs 16 residues. The ends were cut back, 8 bases at V and 1 base at J, with 17 bases in the middle. Germline CDR1 reads SEHNR; CDR2 reads FQNEAQ (reference sequence). The CDR3 DNA reads TGTGCCAGCGAGAACCGGCCGGGACAGAACACCGGGGAGCTGTTTTTT. Its translation: CASENRPGQNTGELFF.